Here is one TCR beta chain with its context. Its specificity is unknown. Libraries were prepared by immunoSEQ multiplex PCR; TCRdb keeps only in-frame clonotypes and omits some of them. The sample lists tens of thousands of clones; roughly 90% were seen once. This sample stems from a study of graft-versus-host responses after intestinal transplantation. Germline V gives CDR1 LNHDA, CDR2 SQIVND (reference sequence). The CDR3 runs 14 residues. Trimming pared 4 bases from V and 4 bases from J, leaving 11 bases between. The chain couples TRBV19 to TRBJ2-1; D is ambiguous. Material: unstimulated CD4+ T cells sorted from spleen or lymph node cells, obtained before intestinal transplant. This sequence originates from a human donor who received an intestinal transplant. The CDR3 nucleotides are TGTGCCAGTAGTAAGGCATTTAGTTACAATGAGCAGTTCTTC. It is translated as CASSKAFSYNEQFF.